The subject of this entry is one TCR beta chain. The data stem from a study of T-cell memory formation after mild COVID-19. Trimming took 4 bases from V and 4 from J; bases not matched to a gene: 4. CDR3 length: 15 residues. Per the germline V gene, CDR1 is MNHEY and CDR2 is SVGAGI. MiXCR was run by TCRdb on the 5' RACE reads, yielding one entry per CDR3 protein. The data hold some 210,000 distinct CDR3 sequences, with 10% to 13% observed a single time. Sequencing was carried out using PBMCs or a T cell subset sorted from them (not recorded which). This TCR was sampled from a man between 18 and 35 years old who had mild COVID-19 (a few samples of this study predate the infection). Cell type and time point are not known. V is TRBV6-5 and J is TRBJ2-1, with 10 positions matching TRBD1. The CDR3 sequence is CASSSRTGGYNEQFF. In DNA form, the CDR3 reads TGTGCCAGCAGTTCACGGACAGGGGGATACAATGAGCAGTTCTTC.